This is a list of T cell receptor beta chains from one sample in a study of blood T cell repertoires in COVID-19. The data were produced by immunoSEQ multiplex PCR, yet TCRdb's version contains in-frame clones alone and is incomplete. This table has hundreds of thousands of clones, 83% appearing once. The source material was PBMCs or T cells enriched from blood (not recorded which). These receptors were obtained from a woman in her thirties or forties who had been exposed to COVID-19. The CDR3 runs from the conserved cysteine through the conserved F or W. Each record gives: V gene, J gene, D gene, clone size, CDR3 DNA, CDR3 protein. D genes are given only for firm matches. For some rows the clone size is stated as once, few or many, or as a class when expanded; others skip it.

v_gene: TRBV28
j_gene: TRBJ1-1
d_gene: .
abundance: .
CDR3nt: TGTGCCAGCACCCTATCAGATGGAACAGGAAGAGAAGCTTTCTTT
CDR3aa: CASTLSDGTGREAFF

v_gene: TRBV5-1
j_gene: TRBJ2-5
d_gene: TRBD2
abundance: once
CDR3nt: TGCGCCAGCAGCTTGCCCCTTTTAGGGACTAGCGGGGGGGCCCAAGAGACCCAGTACTTC
CDR3aa: CASSLPLLGTSGGAQETQYF

v_gene: TRBV7-2
j_gene: TRBJ1-6
d_gene: .
abundance: .
CDR3nt: TGTGCCAGCAGCTTAATGGGGCGCGAAAATTCACCCCTCCACTTT
CDR3aa: CASSLMGRENSPLHF

v_gene: TRBV19
j_gene: TRBJ1-1
d_gene: TRBD1
abundance: .
CDR3nt: TGTGCCAGTAGTATAAGGGGGCAAACTGAAGCTTTCTTT
CDR3aa: CASSIRGQTEAFF

v_gene: TRBV4-3
j_gene: TRBJ1-1
d_gene: TRBD1
abundance: .
CDR3nt: TGCGCCAGCAGCCTCGACCCAAGACAGGGGGCAACTGAAGCTTTCTTT
CDR3aa: CASSLDPRQGATEAFF

v_gene: TRBV2
j_gene: TRBJ2-3
d_gene: TRBD2
abundance: once
CDR3nt: TGTGCCAGTTCGGCGGGGGGCTGGGATACGCAGTATTTT
CDR3aa: CASSAGGWDTQYF

v_gene: TRBV2
j_gene: TRBJ1-1
d_gene: .
abundance: .
CDR3nt: TGTGCCAGCAGTGTCGGAGAGGCAACTGAAGCTTTCTTT
CDR3aa: CASSVGEATEAFF

v_gene: TRBV19
j_gene: TRBJ2-1
d_gene: TRBD1
abundance: .
CDR3nt: TGTGCCAGTAGTGGATCTGGGACAGGGAATAATGAGCAGTTCTTC
CDR3aa: CASSGSGTGNNEQFF

v_gene: TRBV7-9
j_gene: TRBJ1-1
d_gene: .
abundance: .
CDR3nt: TGTGCCAGCAGCTGGGGGGGTAACAGTCTGAACACTGAAGCTTTCTTT
CDR3aa: CASSWGGNSLNTEAFF

v_gene: TRBV19
j_gene: TRBJ2-1
d_gene: TRBD2
abundance: .
CDR3nt: TGTGCCAGTAGTATGGGACTCGCGGGGGGGAGGAATGAGCAGTTCTTC
CDR3aa: CASSMGLAGGRNEQFF

v_gene: TRBV6-1
j_gene: TRBJ1-2
d_gene: TRBD1
abundance: .
CDR3nt: TGTGCCAGCAGTGACACAGGGGGCTACGGCTACACCTTC
CDR3aa: CASSDTGGYGYTF

v_gene: TRBV7-2
j_gene: TRBJ1-5
d_gene: .
abundance: .
CDR3nt: TGTGCCAGCAGCTCCGTCCGGGACTCCTATCAGCCCCAGCATTTT
CDR3aa: CASSSVRDSYQPQHF

v_gene: TRBV7-2
j_gene: TRBJ1-5
d_gene: .
abundance: .
CDR3nt: TGTGCCAGCAGCACCCAGAACGATCAGCCCCAGCATTTT
CDR3aa: CASSTQNDQPQHF

v_gene: TRBV7-2
j_gene: TRBJ2-5
d_gene: TRBD2
abundance: .
CDR3nt: TGTGCCAGCAGCCGCCGAGCGGGGGTCAGTGAGACCCAGTACTTC
CDR3aa: CASSRRAGVSETQYF

v_gene: TRBV21-1
j_gene: TRBJ2-3
d_gene: .
abundance: once
CDR3nt: TGTGCCAACGCCCTGGGGGCCCTAGATACGCAGTATTTT
CDR3aa: CANALGALDTQYF

v_gene: TRBV3-1/TRBV3-2
j_gene: TRBJ2-3
d_gene: TRBD2
abundance: .
CDR3nt: TGTGCCAGCAGCCGAACTACAAGCGGGGGGGCAAGAGATACGCAGTATTTT
CDR3aa: CASSRTTSGGARDTQYF

v_gene: TRBV6-6
j_gene: TRBJ2-7
d_gene: TRBD2
abundance: .
CDR3nt: TGTGCCAGCAGTTATGGGGAGGGTCCTACCGAGCAGTACTTC
CDR3aa: CASSYGEGPTEQYF

v_gene: TRBV5-4
j_gene: TRBJ2-7
d_gene: .
abundance: .
CDR3nt: TGTGCCAGCAGCTTCGTCGGAGGCTCCTACGAGCAGTACTTC
CDR3aa: CASSFVGGSYEQYF

v_gene: TRBV6-2/TRBV6-3
j_gene: TRBJ2-2
d_gene: .
abundance: .
CDR3nt: TGTGCCAGCAGTTACTGGGAGCCCGGGGAGCTGTTTTTT
CDR3aa: CASSYWEPGELFF

v_gene: TRBV5-5
j_gene: TRBJ2-7
d_gene: .
abundance: .
CDR3nt: TGTGCCAGCAGCCCGGGCTACGAGCAGTACTTC
CDR3aa: CASSPGYEQYF

v_gene: TRBV19
j_gene: TRBJ2-5
d_gene: TRBD2
abundance: few
CDR3nt: TGTGCCAGTAGTATAAGGGCTAGCGGGGGGCTAGAGACCCAGTACTTC
CDR3aa: CASSIRASGGLETQYF

v_gene: TRBV6-8
j_gene: TRBJ2-7
d_gene: TRBD2
abundance: once
CDR3nt: TGTGCCAGCACTCCCAGGGCTAGCGGGGTAAGCTCCTACGAGCAGTACTTC
CDR3aa: CASTPRASGVSSYEQYF

v_gene: TRBV4-1
j_gene: TRBJ1-5
d_gene: .
abundance: .
CDR3nt: TGCGCCAGCAGCCAATGGGGTTCAGCAGGGAATTTTCAGCCCCAGCATTTT
CDR3aa: CASSQWGSAGNFQPQHF

v_gene: TRBV6-5
j_gene: TRBJ1-2
d_gene: .
abundance: .
CDR3nt: TGTGCCAGCAGTTACTCAGGGGATAGGTTCTATGGCTACACCTTC
CDR3aa: CASSYSGDRFYGYTF

v_gene: TRBV4-3
j_gene: TRBJ1-1
d_gene: TRBD1
abundance: .
CDR3nt: TGCGCCAGCAGCCAAGCGCCAGGGGGCTGGGTTGGGGCTGAAGCTTTCTTT
CDR3aa: CASSQAPGGWVGAEAFF

v_gene: TRBV21-1
j_gene: TRBJ1-1
d_gene: .
abundance: .
CDR3nt: TGTGCCAGCAAGCAAAAACCGGGGGAGGGGGAAGGCGGTGAAGCTTTCTTT
CDR3aa: CASKQKPGEGEGGEAFF

v_gene: TRBV10-3
j_gene: TRBJ1-4
d_gene: TRBD1
abundance: .
CDR3nt: TGTGCCATCAGTGAGCGGGACAGGACAACTAATGAAAAACTGTTTTTT
CDR3aa: CAISERDRTTNEKLFF

v_gene: TRBV28
j_gene: TRBJ2-2
d_gene: .
abundance: .
CDR3nt: TGTGCCAGCAGTTTAAGGGGAACCGGGGAGCTGTTTTTT
CDR3aa: CASSLRGTGELFF

v_gene: TRBV27
j_gene: TRBJ1-2
d_gene: .
abundance: .
CDR3nt: TGTGCCAGCAGAAGGGAGCCCGGGGGCTACACCTTC
CDR3aa: CASRREPGGYTF

v_gene: TRBV14
j_gene: TRBJ1-2
d_gene: .
abundance: .
CDR3nt: TGTGCCAGCAGCCAATATATGAGTGCCCCCTCCGGCTACACCTTC
CDR3aa: CASSQYMSAPSGYTF

v_gene: TRBV9
j_gene: TRBJ2-7
d_gene: TRBD2
abundance: .
CDR3nt: TGTGCCAGCAGCGTAGGGCGGGAGTACGAGCAGTACTTC
CDR3aa: CASSVGREYEQYF

v_gene: TRBV4-1
j_gene: TRBJ2-5
d_gene: TRBD1
abundance: .
CDR3nt: TGCGCCAGCAGCCAAATCCCGGGACAGGGGATGAGGGAGACCCAGTACTTC
CDR3aa: CASSQIPGQGMRETQYF

v_gene: TRBV2
j_gene: TRBJ1-5
d_gene: TRBD1
abundance: .
CDR3nt: TGTGCCAGCAGGCCTGACAGGGGCGGTTACAATCAGCCCCAGCATTTT
CDR3aa: CASRPDRGGYNQPQHF

v_gene: TRBV12-2
j_gene: TRBJ1-3
d_gene: .
abundance: .
CDR3nt: TGTGCAAGTCGCATGGGACAACGCTCTGGAAACACCATATATTTT
CDR3aa: CASRMGQRSGNTIYF

v_gene: TRBV5-6
j_gene: TRBJ2-1
d_gene: TRBD1
abundance: .
CDR3nt: TGTGCCAGCAGCCAATACTACAGGGGTTGGAATGAGCAGTTCTTC
CDR3aa: CASSQYYRGWNEQFF

v_gene: TRBV5-4
j_gene: TRBJ1-1
d_gene: .
abundance: .
CDR3nt: TGTGCCAGCAGCTTACAGGGGAACACTGAAGCTTTCTTT
CDR3aa: CASSLQGNTEAFF

v_gene: TRBV5-1
j_gene: TRBJ2-2
d_gene: TRBD2
abundance: .
CDR3nt: TGCGCCAGCAGCGCCACGCAGCGGGGCGGGGAGCTGTTTTTT
CDR3aa: CASSATQRGGELFF

v_gene: TRBV3-1/TRBV3-2
j_gene: TRBJ1-1
d_gene: TRBD1
abundance: .
CDR3nt: TGTGCCAGCAGCCAGGGACAGGGTCGCATGAACACTGAAGCTTTCTTT
CDR3aa: CASSQGQGRMNTEAFF

v_gene: TRBV11-2
j_gene: TRBJ2-7
d_gene: .
abundance: .
CDR3nt: TGTGCCAGCAGCTTAGATATAGGTACAGGGAGCTCCTACGAGCAGTACTTC
CDR3aa: CASSLDIGTGSSYEQYF

v_gene: TRBV7-2
j_gene: TRBJ2-1
d_gene: TRBD2
abundance: .
CDR3nt: TGTGCCAGCAGCACCCGACTAGCGGGGGTCAGCTCCTACAATGAGCAGTTCTTC
CDR3aa: CASSTRLAGVSSYNEQFF

v_gene: TRBV19
j_gene: TRBJ2-7
d_gene: .
abundance: few
CDR3nt: TGTGCCAGTAGTATCGGTAGCTCCTACGAGCAGTACTTC
CDR3aa: CASSIGSSYEQYF

v_gene: TRBV6-2/TRBV6-3
j_gene: TRBJ2-3
d_gene: TRBD2
abundance: .
CDR3nt: TGTGCCAGCAGCCCTACTAGCGGGGGGGCCTTTGACACAGATACGCAGTATTTT
CDR3aa: CASSPTSGGAFDTDTQYF

v_gene: TRBV7-3
j_gene: TRBJ1-6
d_gene: .
abundance: once
CDR3nt: TGTGCCAGCAGCTCCTTGAGCTCCTATAATTCACCCCTCCACTTT
CDR3aa: CASSSLSSYNSPLHF

v_gene: TRBV5-1
j_gene: TRBJ2-7
d_gene: .
abundance: .
CDR3nt: TGCGCCAGCAGCCTCAACAGGATCCCCTACGAGCAGTACTTC
CDR3aa: CASSLNRIPYEQYF

v_gene: TRBV30
j_gene: TRBJ1-6
d_gene: .
abundance: .
CDR3nt: TGTGCCTGGAGTCGGGGGGCTGAGCCCCTCCACTTT
CDR3aa: CAWSRGAEPLHF